This T cell receptor (beta chain) stems from a study of shared clonotypes between healthy human individuals (dated by TCRdb to 2018 to 2020). Concerning the study at large: Three men and two women, aged 18 to 49 years, made up the cohort. For each donor, CD4 naive and CD4 memory were each given three plates, CD8 naive was given two plates, and CD8 memory was given one plate. To estimate repertoire size and how much clonotype sharing occurs between individuals, the study deeply sequenced the blood TCR repertoires of 4 to 6 healthy adults. Libraries were prepared and TCR repertoires were sequenced by different laboratories using diverse techniques, in order to increase sequencing depth and limit assay-specific biases. Each donor's leukapheresis produced roughly between roughly 0.94 and 9.5 billion PBMCs. General conclusions and limits of the study: Estimated clonotype richness was generally larger for naive than for memory subsets. Rarefaction of sorted-subset datasets indicated incomplete sequencing despite the large sequencing depth. Sampling was restricted to blood, and TCR repertoires in tissue are likely to differ from TCR repertoires in blood. Pairwise subsampling led to the expectation that sequencing depth would affect the degree of clonotype sharing among donors. Higher generation probabilities were observed for clonotypes shared by all four sorted-subset donors than for non-shared clonotypes. The small number of donors limited the genetic and exposure-history diversity represented. When several donors were compared, the shared fraction of clonotypes was about 5.4% for naive CD4, around 4% for naive CD8, 2.3% for memory CD4, and roughly 0.43% for memory CD8.

Using the deep immunoSEQ assay, TCR CDR3 regions were amplified from genomic DNA by multiplex PCR. Extracted genomic DNA from each cell subset was distributed evenly across all wells of several immunoSEQ 96-well plates, and each plate was treated as a replicate. For sorted subsets, around 200 ng genomic DNA, equal to 30,000 or so T cell genomes, was loaded into each replicate PCR. Purified libraries were measured with a Qubit 3.0 fluorometer, size-checked on a Bioanalyzer 2100, and measured again with the KAPA Library Quantification kit. Every immunoSEQ 96-well plate was sequenced on a dedicated single-read 150-cycle Illumina NextSeq 550 flow cell. The paper's processing steps were these. Because the immunoSEQ output held only junctional sequences and lacked quality scores, the filtering could not match the filtering applied to full-length reads. Sequences were annotated with PyIR, a Python wrapper for IgBLAST v1.9, using IMGT germline references to assign V/J genes and CDR3. Any read was removed if the V/J assignment was weak (E-value above 1e-6), the CDR3 was missing, or the read contained stop codons, out-of-frame junctions, or ambiguous translated residues. V3J clonotypes were defined as sequences sharing an identical inferred V gene, J gene, and CDR3 amino acid sequence. The percentage overlap between two repertoires was calculated by dividing the number of shared unique clonotypes by the size of the smaller repertoire. Repertoire richness was assessed with RTK rarefaction, the Chao1 estimator, and Recon v2.1 estimates of unobserved clonotypes. Generation probabilities were computed with OLGA for all TCRbeta clonotypes obtained by the gDNA method from several donors. Imported from immuneACCESS, the table was reduced by TCRdb to in-frame sequences with V and J called. These copies leave out some clones; in studies compared against another copy, an unresolved V gene accounts for under half, and the cause of the remainder is not known. V, J and clone size are taken as reported in that table, and D and trimming were inferred from the DNA itself. This sample is represented by approximately 1.5 million clones; nearly 99% of them were singletons. The ten largest clones represent about 0.45% of the sample.

For this clone: Its target antigen remains unknown. No much larger clonotype is one base removed from it; base qualities were not supplied.

Between the V and J ends, shortened by 0 bases and 2 bases respectively, the junction contains 10 bases. Based on the germline V gene, the CDR1 and CDR2 sequences are SGHRS and YFSETQ. Measured from the cysteine to the phenylalanine, the CDR3 is 15 residues long. CDR3 DNA is the only sequence kept; it has 45 bases, read in frame from the first base. The donors were healthy, HIV-negative adults who had no recently reported acute infections or vaccinations. All donors were Caucasian adults living in Nashville, Tennessee, USA. CD4+ T cells were enriched by magnetic negative selection, after which naive cells were positively selected on CD45RA and the negative fraction was taken as the memory subset. Blood was collected by leukapheresis, and PBMCs were isolated by Ficoll-Histopaque density gradient centrifugation and then cryopreserved in liquid nitrogen vapor phase. Analytical flow cytometry was used to check the purity and quantity of every magnetically sorted T cell population. Each sorted fraction had its genomic DNA isolated and then quantified by UV absorbance on a Nanodrop 2000c.

The specimen sequenced was naive CD4+ T cells sorted from blood. Sample cell subset or site, as interpreted from the label and publication: CD45RA+ positively selected. Recombination joined TRBV5-1 with TRBJ2-3, and TRBD2 may be the D gene, going by 5 matching bases. The receptor's source is a man aged 30-40 years in good health. The CDR3: CASSLGRGYTDTQYF. In nucleotide form, the sequence is TGCGCCAGCAGCTTGGGACGGGGTTACACAGATACGCAGTATTTT.